The 21 T cell receptor beta chains in this list originate from one sample, sequenced in a study of cytomegalovirus exposure and HLA in healthy donors. With 60 Vbeta and 13 Jbeta primers, the PCR was carried out. Some clones are missing from TCRdb's copy, which holds only in-frame ones; the method was immunoSEQ multiplex PCR. This table has roughly 160,000 clones, 75% to 90% appearing once. Specimen: PBMCs. These receptors were obtained from a man aged 18 to 30 in good health and CMV-seropositive.

The J gene is TRBJ1-1, the V gene TRBV6-5; D call uncertain. Trimming stripped 2 bases from V and 5 bases from J, with 12 bases between. CDR1 is MNHEY and CDR2 is SVGAGI in the germline V gene. This CDR3 is built from 14 residues. The CDR3 DNA follows: TGTGCCAGCAGTTACGACCGGGTCCTTACTGAAGCTTTCTTT. Its protein product is CASSYDRVLTEAFF.

This chain links TRBV30 with TRBJ2-3; D possibly corresponds to TRBD2 (7 bases). CDR1 and CDR2 (germline): GTSNPN, SVGIG (reference sequence). The CDR3 extends over 16 amino acids. Trimming shortened V by 4 bases and J by 5 bases, and 22 bases separated the two germline ends. The CDR3 sequence: CAWIGGALRGGDTQYF. In nucleotides, the CDR3 is TGTGCCTGGATAGGGGGAGCGCTTAGGGGGGGAGATACGCAGTATTTT.

This rearrangement joins TRBV6-4 to TRBJ2-1; 7 positions match TRBD1. Germline assignment: CDR1 MRHNA and CDR2 SNTAGT. There are 15 residues in the CDR3. The J segment lost 4 bases and the V segment lost 0 bases, leaving 3 bases of the junction unmatched. The CDR3 is CASSDSKDRYNEQFF. The DNA for the CDR3 is TGTGCCAGCAGTGACTCGAAGGACAGGTACAATGAGCAGTTCTTC.

This chain uses TRBV27 with TRBJ1-4; D uncertain. Germline V gene lookup returns CDR1 MNHEY and CDR2 SMNVEV (reference sequence). Trimming left V 2 bases short and J 6 bases short, with 7 bases between. CDR3 length: 13 residues. Written as DNA, the CDR3 is TGTGCCAGCAGTTTAGTTTCGGATGAAAAACTGTTTTTT. It yields the protein CASSLVSDEKLFF.

The V gene is TRBV6-6, the J gene TRBJ2-3; D is possibly TRBD1 (6 bases). This CDR3 has 15 residues. Trimming took 6 bases from V and 1 from J, leaving 14 bases between them. Germline V gives CDR1 MNHNY, CDR2 SVGAGI (reference sequence). As DNA, the CDR3 is TGTGCCAGCAGCCCTGGGGGCGCGGGCACAGATACGCAGTATTTT. Protein sequence: CASSPGGAGTDTQYF.

In its sample, this clone was seen once. Written as DNA, the CDR3 is TGTGCCAGCAGCCCTACCCGGACTAGCGGACTACACGAGCAGTACTTC. Protein product: CASSPTRTSGLHEQYF. V usage is TRBV6-4 and J usage is TRBJ2-7; 10 nucleotides align to TRBD2. Germline V gene lookup returns CDR1 MRHNA and CDR2 SNTAGT. With 6 bases clipped from V and 5 bases from J, the junction kept 13 bases outside the gene matches. The length of the CDR3 is 16 residues.

This clone was observed once. The chain carries TRBV6-1 and TRBJ1-2; 8 nucleotides match TRBD1. Germline values: CDR1 MNHNS, CDR2 SASEGT. J lost 2 bases, V lost 4 bases, and 3 bases had no gene match. The CDR3 is 14 residues long. For the CDR3, the DNA is TGTGCCAGCAGTGTAGGACAGGGAAACTATGGCTACACCTTC. It is translated as CASSVGQGNYGYTF.

The chain carries TRBV5-1 and TRBJ2-3, with 9 bases matching TRBD2. The CDR3 is made up of 17 amino acids. The V segment lost 4 bases and the J segment 0 bases; nucleotides outside the gene matches: 9. Germline V gene data show CDR1 as SGHRS and CDR2 as YFSETQ. The CDR3 protein is CASSPTSGGTSTDTQYF. CDR3 coding DNA: TGCGCCAGCAGCCCCACCAGCGGGGGGACTAGCACAGATACGCAGTATTTT.

The chain joins TRBV5-4 to TRBJ2-6; D gene ambiguous. Between the trimmed V and J ends, which lost 4 bases and 3 bases, there was a span of 11 bases. There are 15 residues in the CDR3. CDR1 is SGHNT, CDR2 YYREEE, per germline (reference sequence). CDR3 loop: CASSAPTGGANVLTF. In DNA form, the CDR3 reads TGTGCCAGCAGCGCGCCTACGGGTGGGGCCAACGTCCTGACTTTC.

V usage is TRBV5-1 and J usage is TRBJ1-4, with TRBD1 matching over 7 bases. The germline V gene encodes CDR1 SGHRS and CDR2 YFSETQ. CDR3 length: 15 residues. V lost 0 bases, J lost 7 bases, and 6 bases stayed unmatched. CDR3 protein: CASSLGPQGVEKLFF. CDR3 sequence (DNA): TGCGCCAGCAGCTTGGGTCCCCAGGGGGTTGAAAAACTGTTTTTT.

The rearrangement uses TRBV30 and TRBJ2-7; 7 nucleotides match TRBD2. The CDR3 has 12 residues. Germline V CDR1 and CDR2: GTSNPN, SVGIG (reference sequence). V shed 4 bases and J 3 bases; nucleotides not matched to a gene: 3. CDR3 region: CAWNQRGYEQYF. In DNA, the CDR3 is TGTGCCTGGAACCAGCGGGGCTACGAGCAGTACTTC.

V gene TRBV15 combines with J gene TRBJ2-7; 8 bases are shared with TRBD1. This CDR3 region has 16 residues. In germline, CDR1 is LNHNV, CDR2 YYDKDF (reference sequence). Trimming took 1 base from V and 6 from J; bases not matched to a gene: 11. In DNA, the CDR3 is TGTGCCACCAGCAGAGGTTCGTCCAGGGGGCTGGGCGAGCAGTACTTC. Translation gives CATSRGSSRGLGEQYF.

This clone was found once. V is TRBV18 and J is TRBJ2-4; TRBD2 is a possible D gene (5 bases). The germline V gene has CDR1 KGHSH and CDR2 LQKENI. CDR3 length: 16 amino acids. Trimming removed 2 bases at V and 2 bases at J, with 13 bases between. The CDR3, as DNA: TGTGCCAGCTCACCAAGTGGGAGCGTGTCCAAAAACATTCAGTACTTC. Translated: CASSPSGSVSKNIQYF.

V usage is TRBV29-1 and J usage is TRBJ2-5; TRBD2 is a possible D gene (6 bases). Germline V gives CDR1 SQVTM, CDR2 ANQGSEA. This CDR3 region has 14 residues. V lost 3 bases and J lost 2, with 13 bases in between. The CDR3 bases are TGCAGCGTTGAGGGTGGAGGGGTTCAAGAGACCCAGTACTTC. Its protein is CSVEGGGVQETQYF.

The gene calls are TRBV2 and TRBJ1-4; 11 bases line up with TRBD1. J was trimmed by 5 bases and V by 3 bases; bases with no gene match: 5. Per germline, CDR1 SNHLY and CDR2 FYNNEI. The CDR3 totals 16 residues. The CDR3 bases are TGTGCCAGCAGTGAGGACAGGGGGCGAGCAAATGAAAAACTGTTTTTT. It specifies CASSEDRGRANEKLFF.

The chain is built from TRBV7-9 and TRBJ2-5; 8 nucleotides match TRBD1. This CDR3 spans 16 amino acids. Germline CDR1 SEHNR, CDR2 FQNEAQ (reference sequence). The V and J ends lost 5 bases and 0 bases, in that order; junction bases with no gene match: 8. CDR3 nucleotide sequence: TGTGCCAGCAGCGCCCCCCCAGGGGGCGACCAAGAGACCCAGTACTTC. It yields the protein CASSAPPGGDQETQYF.

The CDR3 region is CASSHIGREGKETQYF. Written as DNA, the CDR3 is TGTGCCAGCAGCCACATCGGGAGGGAGGGTAAAGAGACCCAGTACTTC. The rearrangement joins TRBV5-4 to TRBJ2-5; 8 bases align to TRBD2. V dropped 4 bases and J dropped 3; count of bases not matched to a gene: 11. The CDR3 totals 16 residues. Germline V CDR1 and CDR2: SGHNT, YYREEE (reference sequence).

The chain uses TRBV7-2 and TRBJ2-7, with D hard to call. The V gene's germline CDR1 is SGHTA and CDR2 FQGNSA. The CDR3 spans 12 residues. The V end was cut by 4 bases, the J end by 4 bases, with 8 bases between. The CDR3 sequence is CASSSSRYEQYF. Written as DNA, the CDR3 is TGTGCCAGCAGCTCCTCTAGGTACGAGCAGTACTTC. The whole variable domain, filled in from reference TRBV7-2 and TRBJ2-7, reads GAGVSQSPSNKVTEKGKDVELRCDPISGHTALYWYRQSLGQGLEFLIYFQGNSAPDKSGLPSDRFSAERTGGSVSTLTIQRTQQEDSAVYLCASSSSRYEQYFGPGTRLTVT.

The CDR3 is CASQQQGLLGELFF. The CDR3 nucleotides are TGTGCCAGTCAACAACAGGGCCTTTTAGGGGAGCTGTTTTTT. The rearrangement links TRBV19 to TRBJ2-2, with TRBD1 as a possible D gene (6 bases). The CDR3 totals 14 residues. Trimming cost V 8 bases and J 8 bases, with 18 bases left between them. Germline CDR1 reads LNHDA; CDR2 reads SQIVND (reference sequence).

The chain is built from TRBV7-9 and TRBJ2-5, with 12 bases identical to TRBD1. The CDR3 is 16 amino acids. Germline CDR1 reads SEHNR; CDR2 reads FQNEAQ (reference sequence). Trimming took 5 bases from V and 4 from J; bases not matched to a gene: 8. The chain's CDR3 is CASSRGTGGLAETQYF. CDR3 bases: TGTGCCAGCAGCCGAGGGACAGGGGGCTTGGCAGAGACCCAGTACTTC.

This chain uses TRBV30 with TRBJ1-2, with D tentatively TRBD1 (6 bases). Germline V gene sequence: CDR1 GTSNPN, CDR2 SVGIG (reference sequence). V was shortened by 3 bases and J by 4 bases, with 12 bases between the two germline ends. This CDR3 region has 13 residues. DNA for the CDR3: TGTGCCTGGAGATGGACAGTCGGCTATGGCTACACCTTC. It specifies CAWRWTVGYGYTF.